These 7 T cell receptor beta chains share one sample of origin, sequenced in a study of shared clonotypes between healthy human individuals. Here immunoSEQ multiplex PCR was the method, and the copy in TCRdb shows in-frame clones only, minus some. The data show 2 million to 3 million clones, roughly nine tenths seen once. Sequencing used naive CD4+ T cells sorted from blood. Subset: CD45RA+ positively selected. Every receptor here comes from a man aged 18 to 30 in good health.

The chain combines TRBV28 with TRBJ1-3; D gene uncertain. The CDR3 contains 16 residues. Trimming pared 3 bases from V and 2 bases from J, leaving 14 bases between. CDR1 MDHEN and CDR2 SYDVKM come from the germline V gene. The chain's CDR3 is CASSFRLLGTGNTIYF. CDR3 sequence (DNA): TGTGCCAGCAGTTTTCGCCTCCTAGGCACTGGAAACACCATATATTTT.

The CDR3 nucleotides are TGTGCCAGCAGTATCGCAGGGGGCGCCTATGGCTACACCTTC. It encodes CASSIAGGAYGYTF. The chain recombines TRBV2 with TRBJ1-2, with 8 nucleotides matching TRBD1. There are 14 residues in the CDR3. Germline V gene lookup returns CDR1 SNHLY and CDR2 FYNNEI. The V gene end was trimmed by 5 bases and the J gene end by 4 bases; junction bases not matched to a gene: 6.

This chain uses TRBV5-4 with TRBJ2-7; possibly TRBD1 or TRBD2 for D (5 bases each). Deletions cut 4 bases from V and 7 bases from J, with 18 bases between. CDR1 SGHNT and CDR2 YYREEE come from the germline V gene (reference sequence). There are 14 residues in the CDR3. CDR3 nucleotide sequence: TGTGCCAGCAGCAGGGAGAGAACAGGTTATGAGCAGTACTTC. Translation: CASSRERTGYEQYF.

The chain carries TRBV18 and TRBJ1-1, with a possible D match to TRBD1 (5 bases). V dropped 0 bases and J dropped 3 bases, with 14 bases sitting between them. The germline V gene has CDR1 KGHSH and CDR2 LQKENI. This CDR3 region has 16 residues. The CDR3 here is CASSPPGPGRDTEAFF. The CDR3 DNA reads as TGTGCCAGCTCACCACCGGGCCCAGGCAGGGACACTGAAGCTTTCTTT.

The rearrangement uses TRBV6-5 and TRBJ2-7, with 8 bases identical to TRBD2. This CDR3 region has 15 residues. V shed 0 bases and J 6 bases; nucleotides not matched to a gene: 7. Looked up from germline, CDR1 is MNHEY and CDR2 is SVGAGI. The CDR3 is CASSYSTARGGEQYF. In DNA, the CDR3 is TGTGCCAGCAGTTACTCCACTGCTCGGGGGGGCGAGCAGTACTTC.

The chain combines TRBV10-3 with TRBJ1-5, with a weak D call TRBD1 (5 bases). The CDR3 runs 16 residues. Germline values: CDR1 ENHRY, CDR2 SYGVKD. The V end lost 0 bases, the J end lost 3 bases, and 12 bases lay between the germline ends. The CDR3 protein is CAISESGATVNQPQHF. In DNA form, the CDR3 reads TGTGCCATCAGTGAGTCAGGCGCGACAGTCAATCAGCCCCAGCATTTT.

The V gene is TRBV5-6, the J gene TRBJ2-4; 7 bases are a match to TRBD2. This CDR3 is 18 amino acids long. Germline assignment: CDR1 SGHDT and CDR2 YYEEEE. Germline trimming cut 0 bases from V and 0 bases from J; bases unmatched to any gene: 9. The DNA for the CDR3 is TGTGCCAGCAGCTTGGAGTTTGGGACTAAACGAGCCAAAAACATTCAGTACTTC. The encoded protein is CASSLEFGTKRAKNIQYF.